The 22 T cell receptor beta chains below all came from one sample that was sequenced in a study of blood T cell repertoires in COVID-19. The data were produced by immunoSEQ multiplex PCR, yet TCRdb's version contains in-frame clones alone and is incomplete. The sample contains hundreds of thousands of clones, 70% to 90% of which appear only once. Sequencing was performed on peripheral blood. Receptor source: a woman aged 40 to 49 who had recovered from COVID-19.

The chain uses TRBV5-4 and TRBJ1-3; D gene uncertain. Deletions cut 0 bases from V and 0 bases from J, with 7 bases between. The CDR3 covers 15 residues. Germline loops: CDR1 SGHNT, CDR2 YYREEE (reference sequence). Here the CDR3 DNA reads TGTGCCAGCAGCTTGGACGTTAGCTCTGGAAACACCATATATTTT. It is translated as CASSLDVSSGNTIYF. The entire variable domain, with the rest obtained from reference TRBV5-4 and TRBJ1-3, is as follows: ETGVTQSPTHLIKTRGQQVTLRCSSQSGHNTVSWYQQALGQGPQFIFQYYREEENGRGNFPPRFSGLQFPNYSSELNVNALELDDSALYLCASSLDVSSGNTIYFGEGSWLTVV.

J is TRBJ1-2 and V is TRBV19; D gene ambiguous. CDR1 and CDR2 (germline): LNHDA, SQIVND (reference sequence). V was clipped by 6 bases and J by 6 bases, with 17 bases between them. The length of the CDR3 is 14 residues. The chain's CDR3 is CASSPDFSPHGYTF. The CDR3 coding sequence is TGTGCCAGTAGCCCGGACTTTTCCCCCCATGGCTACACCTTC.

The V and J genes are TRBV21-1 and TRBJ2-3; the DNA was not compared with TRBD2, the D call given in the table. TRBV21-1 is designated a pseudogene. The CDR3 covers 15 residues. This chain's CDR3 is CASSKGQAGTDTQYF. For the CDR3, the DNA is TGTGCCAGCAGCAAAGGACAAGCGGGGACAGATACGCAGTATTTT.

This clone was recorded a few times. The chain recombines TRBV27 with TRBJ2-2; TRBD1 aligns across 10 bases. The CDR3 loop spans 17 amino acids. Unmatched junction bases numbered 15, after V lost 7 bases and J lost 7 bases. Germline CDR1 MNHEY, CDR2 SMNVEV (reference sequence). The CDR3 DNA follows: TGTGCCAGCACCTTTGGACCGGGACAGGGGTTCGGCGGGGAGCTGTTTTTT. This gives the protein CASTFGPGQGFGGELFF.

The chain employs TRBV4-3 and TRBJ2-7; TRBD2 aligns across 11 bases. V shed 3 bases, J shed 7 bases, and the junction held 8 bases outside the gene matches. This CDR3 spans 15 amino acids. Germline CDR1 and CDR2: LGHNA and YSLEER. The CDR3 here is CASSQELAGAVEQYF. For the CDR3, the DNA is TGCGCCAGCAGCCAGGAACTAGCGGGAGCGGTAGAGCAGTACTTC.

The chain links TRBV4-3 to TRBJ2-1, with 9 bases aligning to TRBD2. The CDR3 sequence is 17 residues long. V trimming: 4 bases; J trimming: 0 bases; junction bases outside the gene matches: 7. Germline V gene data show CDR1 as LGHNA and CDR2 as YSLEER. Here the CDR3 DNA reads TGCGCCAGCAGCCTTTTCCTAGCGGGAAGCTCCTACAATGAGCAGTTCTTC. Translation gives CASSLFLAGSSYNEQFF.

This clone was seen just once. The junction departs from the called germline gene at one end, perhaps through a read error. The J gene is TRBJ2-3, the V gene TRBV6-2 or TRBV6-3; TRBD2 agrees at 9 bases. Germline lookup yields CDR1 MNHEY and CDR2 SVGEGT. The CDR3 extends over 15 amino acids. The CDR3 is CASSSAGTSRDTQYF. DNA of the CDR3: TGTGCCAGCAGTTCCGCCGGGACTAGCAGAGATACGCAGTATTTT.

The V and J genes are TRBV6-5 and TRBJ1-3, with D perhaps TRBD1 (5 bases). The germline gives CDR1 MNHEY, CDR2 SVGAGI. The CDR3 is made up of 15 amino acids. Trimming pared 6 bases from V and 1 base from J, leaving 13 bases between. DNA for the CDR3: TGTGCCAGCAGACCAGACCAGGGTTCTGGAAACACCATATATTTT. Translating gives CASRPDQGSGNTIYF.

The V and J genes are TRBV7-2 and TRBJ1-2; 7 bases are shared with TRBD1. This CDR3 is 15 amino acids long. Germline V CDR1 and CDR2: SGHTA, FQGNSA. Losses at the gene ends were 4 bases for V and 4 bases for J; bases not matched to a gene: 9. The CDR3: CASSSPRGDIYGYTF. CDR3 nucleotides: TGTGCCAGCAGCTCTCCCAGGGGGGATATCTATGGCTACACCTTC.

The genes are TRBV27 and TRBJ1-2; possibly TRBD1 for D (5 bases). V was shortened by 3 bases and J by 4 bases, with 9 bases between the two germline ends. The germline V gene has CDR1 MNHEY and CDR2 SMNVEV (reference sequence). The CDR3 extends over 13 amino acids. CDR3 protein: CASSFQGSYGYTF. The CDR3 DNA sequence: TGTGCCAGCAGTTTTCAGGGATCCTATGGCTACACCTTC.

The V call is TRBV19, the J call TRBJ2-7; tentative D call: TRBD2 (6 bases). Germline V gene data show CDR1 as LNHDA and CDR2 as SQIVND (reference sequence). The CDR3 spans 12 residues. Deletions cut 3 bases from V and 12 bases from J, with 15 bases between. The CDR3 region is CASSIERRALYF. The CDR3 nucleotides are TGTGCCAGTAGTATCGAACGGAGGGCTCTGTACTTC.

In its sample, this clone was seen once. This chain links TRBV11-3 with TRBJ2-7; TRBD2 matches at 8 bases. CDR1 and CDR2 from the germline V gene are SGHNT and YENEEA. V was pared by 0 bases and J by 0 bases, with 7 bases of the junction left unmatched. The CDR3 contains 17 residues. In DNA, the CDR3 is TGTGCCAGCAGCTTAGATCAAACTAGCGGATACTCCTACGAGCAGTACTTC. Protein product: CASSLDQTSGYSYEQYF.

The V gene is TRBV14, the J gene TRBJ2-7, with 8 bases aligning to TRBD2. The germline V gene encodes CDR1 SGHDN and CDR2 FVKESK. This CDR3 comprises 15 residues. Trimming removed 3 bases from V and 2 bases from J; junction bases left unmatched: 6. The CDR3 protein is CASSQRGGGTYEQYF. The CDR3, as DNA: TGTGCCAGCAGCCAGAGGGGCGGGGGGACCTACGAGCAGTACTTC.

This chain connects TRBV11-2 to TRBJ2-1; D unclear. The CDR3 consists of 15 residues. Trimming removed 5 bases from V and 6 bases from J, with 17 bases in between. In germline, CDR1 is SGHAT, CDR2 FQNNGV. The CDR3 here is CASSPLAYPSNEQFF. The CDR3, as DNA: TGTGCCAGCAGCCCTCTCGCGTACCCAAGCAATGAGCAGTTCTTC.

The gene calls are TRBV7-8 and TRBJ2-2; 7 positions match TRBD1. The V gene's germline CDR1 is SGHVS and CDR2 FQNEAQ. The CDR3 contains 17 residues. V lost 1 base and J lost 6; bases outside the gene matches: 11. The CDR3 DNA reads TGTGCCAGCAGCTTAGAAAGAGTCGGCAGGGGGTCCGGGGAGCTGTTTTTT. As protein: CASSLERVGRGSGELFF. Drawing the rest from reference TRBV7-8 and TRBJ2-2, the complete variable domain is GAGVSQSPRYKVAKRGQDVALRCDPISGHVSLFWYQQALGQGPEFLTYFQNEAQLDKSGLPSDRFFAERPEGSVSTLKIQRTQQEDSAVYLCASSLERVGRGSGELFFGEGSRLTVL.

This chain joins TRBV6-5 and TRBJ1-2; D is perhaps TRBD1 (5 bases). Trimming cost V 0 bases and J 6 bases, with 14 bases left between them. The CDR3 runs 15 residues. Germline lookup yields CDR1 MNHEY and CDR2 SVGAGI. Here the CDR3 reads CASSYSRGGADGYTF. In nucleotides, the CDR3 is TGTGCCAGCAGTTACTCGCGGGGTGGGGCGGATGGCTACACCTTC.

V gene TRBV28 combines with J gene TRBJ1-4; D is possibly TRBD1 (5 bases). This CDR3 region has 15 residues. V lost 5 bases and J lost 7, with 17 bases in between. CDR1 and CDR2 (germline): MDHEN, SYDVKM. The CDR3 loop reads CASSGRDQGSEKLFF. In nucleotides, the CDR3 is TGTGCCAGCAGTGGGAGGGATCAGGGTAGTGAAAAACTGTTTTTT.

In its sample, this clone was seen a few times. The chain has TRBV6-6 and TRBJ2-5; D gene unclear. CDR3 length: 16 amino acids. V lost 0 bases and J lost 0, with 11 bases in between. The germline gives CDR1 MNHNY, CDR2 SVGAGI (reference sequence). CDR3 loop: CASSYSSRGYQETQYF. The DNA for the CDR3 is TGTGCCAGCAGTTACTCGAGCCGCGGATACCAAGAGACCCAGTACTTC.

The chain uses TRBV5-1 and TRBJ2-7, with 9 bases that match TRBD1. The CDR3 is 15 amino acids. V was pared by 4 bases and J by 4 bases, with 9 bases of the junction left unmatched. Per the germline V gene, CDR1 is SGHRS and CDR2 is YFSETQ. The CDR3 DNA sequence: TGCGCCAGCAGCCCTCCGGGACAGGGTCTTTACGAGCAGTACTTC. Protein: CASSPPGQGLYEQYF.

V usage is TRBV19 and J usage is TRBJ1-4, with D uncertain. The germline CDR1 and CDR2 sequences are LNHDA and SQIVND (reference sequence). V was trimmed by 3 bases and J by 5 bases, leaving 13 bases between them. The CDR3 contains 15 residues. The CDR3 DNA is TGTGCCAGTAGTATTCCCGGACTAGCAAATGAAAAACTGTTTTTT. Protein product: CASSIPGLANEKLFF.

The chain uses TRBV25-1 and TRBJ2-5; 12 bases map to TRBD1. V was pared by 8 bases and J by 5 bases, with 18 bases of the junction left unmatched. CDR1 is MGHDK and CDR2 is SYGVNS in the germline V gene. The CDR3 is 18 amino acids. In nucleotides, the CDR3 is TGTGCCAGCGAGGGACAGGGGGCGTCCGCTCGTCGTCGGGAGACCCAGTACTTC. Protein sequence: CASEGQGASARRRETQYF.

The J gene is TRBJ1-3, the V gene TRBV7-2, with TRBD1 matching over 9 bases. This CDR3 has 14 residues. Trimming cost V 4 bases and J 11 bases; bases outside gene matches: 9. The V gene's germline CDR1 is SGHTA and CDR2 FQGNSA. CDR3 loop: CASSSTGGSVAIYF. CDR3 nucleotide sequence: TGTGCCAGCAGCTCGACAGGGGGTAGTGTGGCCATATATTTT.